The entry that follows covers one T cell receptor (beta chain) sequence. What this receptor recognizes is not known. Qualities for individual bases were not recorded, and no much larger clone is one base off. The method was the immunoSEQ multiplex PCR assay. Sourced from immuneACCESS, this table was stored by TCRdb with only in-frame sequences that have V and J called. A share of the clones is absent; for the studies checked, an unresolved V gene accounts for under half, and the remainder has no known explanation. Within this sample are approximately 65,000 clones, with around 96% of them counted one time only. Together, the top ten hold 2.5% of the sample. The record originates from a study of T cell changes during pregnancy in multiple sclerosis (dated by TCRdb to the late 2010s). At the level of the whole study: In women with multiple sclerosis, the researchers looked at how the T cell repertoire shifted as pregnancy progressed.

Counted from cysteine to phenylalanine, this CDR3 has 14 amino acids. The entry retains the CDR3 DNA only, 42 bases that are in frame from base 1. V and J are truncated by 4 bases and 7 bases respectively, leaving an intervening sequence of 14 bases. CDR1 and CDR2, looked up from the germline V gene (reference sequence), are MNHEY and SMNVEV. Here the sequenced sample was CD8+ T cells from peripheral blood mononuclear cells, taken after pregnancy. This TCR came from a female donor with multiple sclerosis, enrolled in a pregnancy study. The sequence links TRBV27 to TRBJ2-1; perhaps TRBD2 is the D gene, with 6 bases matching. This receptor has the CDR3 CASSYLASGNEQFF. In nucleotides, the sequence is TGTGCCAGCAGTTATCTAGCGAGTGGGAATGAGCAGTTCTTC.